The present TCR beta chain was sequenced within a study of blood T cell repertoires in COVID-19. Study-level background: Sites across the United States, Italy and Spain contributed samples from acute and convalescent COVID-19. From T cells, B-cell-depleted T cells, or PBMCs came the material, which was cDNA or gDNA.

Libraries were prepared by immunoSEQ multiplex PCR; TCRdb keeps only in-frame clonotypes and omits some of them. The sample has 150,000 to 200,000 clones; 86% are singletons. The germline V gene has CDR1 SGHVS and CDR2 FNYEAQ. V lost 1 base to trimming and J lost 0 bases, with 10 bases between them. The CDR3 is made up of 16 amino acids. The sequence was collected from a man between 60 and 75 years old with acute or convalescent COVID-19. J is TRBJ1-3 and V is TRBV7-6, with TRBD1 as a possible D gene (6 bases). Specimen: peripheral blood. The CDR3 region is CASSLVSDSSGNTIYF. CDR3 nucleotides: TGTGCCAGCAGCTTAGTGTCGGACAGCTCTGGAAACACCATATATTTT.